This T cell receptor (beta chain) comes out of a study of graft-versus-host responses after intestinal transplantation. Regarding the study as a whole: High graft-versus-host to host-versus-graft clonal ratios were seen in allografts of patients with graft-donor T cell macrochimerism.

Profiling relied on immunoSEQ multiplex PCR, and the TCRdb table lists in-frame clones only, not all of them. The sample lists 12,000 or so clones, 30% to 35% occurring once. The plating included around 200,000 irradiated, violet-dye-labeled stimulator cells together with around 200,000 CFSE-labeled responder cells. CD3+CD4+ and CD3+CD8+ responders that were proliferating and CFSE-low were sorted post-reaction. This CDR3 region has 13 residues. Germline V gene sequence: CDR1 SGHNT, CDR2 YYREEE (reference sequence). The V end was cut by 1 base, the J end by 4 bases, with 6 bases between. The sequenced sample was alloreactive CD8+ T cells from a mixed lymphocyte reaction culture, obtained before intestinal transplant. Subset of the sample: CFSE-low proliferating T cells sorted from approximately 6-day pre-transplant mixed lymphocyte reaction (GvH or HvG direction). The chain employs TRBV5-4 and TRBJ1-3; D uncertain. This receptor was obtained from a human patient who received an intestinal transplant. CDR3 amino acids: CASSLSAGNTIYF. CDR3 in DNA: TGTGCCAGCAGCTTGTCGGCGGGAAACACCATATATTTT.